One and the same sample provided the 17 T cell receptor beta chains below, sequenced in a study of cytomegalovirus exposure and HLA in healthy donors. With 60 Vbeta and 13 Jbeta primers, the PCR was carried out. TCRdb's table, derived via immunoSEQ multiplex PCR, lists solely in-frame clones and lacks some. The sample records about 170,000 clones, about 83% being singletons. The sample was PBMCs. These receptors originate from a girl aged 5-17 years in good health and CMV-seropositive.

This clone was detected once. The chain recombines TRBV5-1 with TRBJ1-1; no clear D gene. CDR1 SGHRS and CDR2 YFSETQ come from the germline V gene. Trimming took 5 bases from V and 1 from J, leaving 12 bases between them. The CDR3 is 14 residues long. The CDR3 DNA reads TGCGCCAGCAGTCTCAGTTCTGGGAACACTGAAGCTTTCTTT. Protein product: CASSLSSGNTEAFF.

CDR3 protein: CAISVNRGETQYF. The CDR3 bases are TGTGCCATCAGTGTTAACAGGGGGGAGACCCAGTACTTC. This chain connects TRBV10-3 to TRBJ2-5, with 8 bases that match TRBD1. This CDR3 is 13 amino acids long. Germline V gene sequence: CDR1 ENHRY, CDR2 SYGVKD. J was trimmed by 5 bases and V by 4 bases; bases with no gene match: 3.

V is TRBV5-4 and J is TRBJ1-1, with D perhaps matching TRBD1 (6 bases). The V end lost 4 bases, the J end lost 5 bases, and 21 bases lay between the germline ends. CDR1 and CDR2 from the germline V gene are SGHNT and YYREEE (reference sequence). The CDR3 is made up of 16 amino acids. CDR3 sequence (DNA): TGTGCCAGCAGCCCCTCCAGGATCACCCAGGGGACTGAAGCTTTCTTT. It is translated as CASSPSRITQGTEAFF. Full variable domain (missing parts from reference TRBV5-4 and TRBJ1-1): ETGVTQSPTHLIKTRGQQVTLRCSSQSGHNTVSWYQQALGQGPQFIFQYYREEENGRGNFPPRFSGLQFPNYSSELNVNALELDDSALYLCASSPSRITQGTEAFFGQGTRLTVV.

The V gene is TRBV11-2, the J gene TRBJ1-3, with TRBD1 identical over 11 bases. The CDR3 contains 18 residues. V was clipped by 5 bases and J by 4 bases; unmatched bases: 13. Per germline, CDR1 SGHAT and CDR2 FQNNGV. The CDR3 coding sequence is TGTGCCAGCAGCCGGCCACGGACAGGGGGCGCGAAAGGAAACACCATATATTTT. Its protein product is CASSRPRTGGAKGNTIYF.

The CDR3 here is CASSPSPVQGAYENEQFF. CDR3 nucleotide sequence: TGTGCCAGCAGCCCCTCTCCGGTACAGGGGGCTTATGAAAATGAGCAGTTCTTC. J is TRBJ2-1 and V is TRBV13, with 9 bases lining up with TRBD1. The CDR3 is 18 amino acids. In germline, CDR1 is PRHDT, CDR2 FYEKMQ (reference sequence). With V trimmed by 5 bases and J by 7 bases, 18 bases remained unmatched. Based on the CDR3 plus reference TRBV13 and TRBJ2-1, the full variable domain is AAGVIQSPRHLIKEKRETATLKCYPIPRHDTVYWYQQGPGQDPQFLISFYEKMQSDKGSIPDRFSAQQFSDYHSELNMSSLELGDSALYFCASSPSPVQGAYENEQFFGPGTRLTVL.

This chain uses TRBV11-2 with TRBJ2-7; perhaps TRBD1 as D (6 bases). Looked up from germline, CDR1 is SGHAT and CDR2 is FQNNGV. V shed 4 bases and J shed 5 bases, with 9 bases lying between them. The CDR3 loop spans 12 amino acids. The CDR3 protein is CASSWGRNEQYF. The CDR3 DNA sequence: TGTGCCAGCAGCTGGGGGCGGAACGAGCAGTACTTC.

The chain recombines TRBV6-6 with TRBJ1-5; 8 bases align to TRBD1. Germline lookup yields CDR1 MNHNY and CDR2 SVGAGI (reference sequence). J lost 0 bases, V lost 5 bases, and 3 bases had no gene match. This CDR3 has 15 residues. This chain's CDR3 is CASSQGAYSNQPQHF. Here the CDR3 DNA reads TGTGCCAGCAGTCAGGGGGCCTATAGCAATCAGCCCCAGCATTTT.

The CDR3 DNA is TGTGCCAGCAGCGTTCAAGAGGACAGGGGAGCCGGGAGTGACTATGGCTACACCTTC. Protein sequence: CASSVQEDRGAGSDYGYTF. V gene TRBV7-6 combines with J gene TRBJ1-2; 9 nucleotides align to TRBD1. Per the germline V gene, CDR1 is SGHVS and CDR2 is FNYEAQ. This CDR3 region has 19 residues. Trimming cost V 5 bases and J 3 bases; bases outside gene matches: 19.

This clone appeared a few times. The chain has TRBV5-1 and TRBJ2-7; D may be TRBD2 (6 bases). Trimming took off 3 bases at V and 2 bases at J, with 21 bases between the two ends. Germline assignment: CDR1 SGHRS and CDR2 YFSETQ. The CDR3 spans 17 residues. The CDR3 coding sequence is TGCGCCAGCAGCTGGCCCCCCCCAGGAGGGAACCCCTACGAGCAGTACTTC. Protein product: CASSWPPPGGNPYEQYF.

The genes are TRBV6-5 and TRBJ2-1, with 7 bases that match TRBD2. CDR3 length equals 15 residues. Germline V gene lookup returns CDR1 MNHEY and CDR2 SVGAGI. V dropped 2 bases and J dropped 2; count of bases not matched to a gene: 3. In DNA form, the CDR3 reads TGTGCCAGCAGTTACGGGGGGGTCCCCTACAATGAGCAGTTCTTC. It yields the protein CASSYGGVPYNEQFF.

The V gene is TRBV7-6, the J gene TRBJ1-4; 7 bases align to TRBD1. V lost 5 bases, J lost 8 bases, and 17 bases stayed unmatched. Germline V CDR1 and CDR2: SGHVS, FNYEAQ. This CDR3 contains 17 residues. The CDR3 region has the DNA TGTGCCAGCAGCCCTCCAATTTACAGGGGAGGTTGGGAAAAACTGTTTTTT. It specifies CASSPPIYRGGWEKLFF.

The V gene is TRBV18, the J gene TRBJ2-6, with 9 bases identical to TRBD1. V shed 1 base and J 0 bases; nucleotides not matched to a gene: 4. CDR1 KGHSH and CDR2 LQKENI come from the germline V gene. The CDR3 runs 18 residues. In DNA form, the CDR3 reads TGTGCCAGCTCACCACTGGGACAGGGATTCTCTGGGGCCAACGTCCTGACTTTC. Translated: CASSPLGQGFSGANVLTF.

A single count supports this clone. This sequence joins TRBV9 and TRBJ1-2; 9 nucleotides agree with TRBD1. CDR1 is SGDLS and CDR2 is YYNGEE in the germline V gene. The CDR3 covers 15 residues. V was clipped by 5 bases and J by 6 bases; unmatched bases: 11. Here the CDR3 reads CASSQKRQGVNGYTF. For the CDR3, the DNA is TGTGCCAGCAGTCAAAAGCGACAGGGGGTGAATGGCTACACCTTC.

The CDR3 loop reads CASSPRTGGDGYTF. The CDR3 nucleotides read TGTGCCAGCAGCCCTAGGACAGGGGGCGATGGCTACACCTTC. The chain couples TRBV5-4 to TRBJ1-2; 11 nucleotides agree with TRBD1. Trimming removed 4 bases from V and 6 bases from J; junction bases left unmatched: 5. CDR3 size: 14 residues. Germline V gene lookup returns CDR1 SGHNT and CDR2 YYREEE (reference sequence).

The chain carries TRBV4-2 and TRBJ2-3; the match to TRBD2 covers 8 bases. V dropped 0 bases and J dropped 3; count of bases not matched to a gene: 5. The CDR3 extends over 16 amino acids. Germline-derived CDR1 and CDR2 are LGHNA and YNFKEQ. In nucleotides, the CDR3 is TGTGCCAGCAGCCAAGATCCTGGCGGGGGGACAGATACGCAGTATTTT. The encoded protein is CASSQDPGGGTDTQYF.

The CDR3 loop is CSAHKNTEAFF. DNA of the CDR3: TGCAGTGCTCACAAGAACACTGAAGCTTTCTTT. The chain joins TRBV20-1 to TRBJ1-1; no clear D gene. Germline V gives CDR1 DFQATT, CDR2 SNEGSKA (reference sequence). The V gene lost 5 bases and the J gene lost 1 base, with 5 bases spanning the gap. There are 11 residues in the CDR3.

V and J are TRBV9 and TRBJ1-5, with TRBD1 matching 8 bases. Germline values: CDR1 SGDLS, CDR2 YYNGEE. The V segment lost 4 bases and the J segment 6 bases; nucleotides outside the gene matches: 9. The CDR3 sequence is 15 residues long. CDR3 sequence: CASSPEDREAQPQHF. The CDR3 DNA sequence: TGTGCCAGCAGCCCAGAGGACAGGGAGGCTCAGCCCCAGCATTTT. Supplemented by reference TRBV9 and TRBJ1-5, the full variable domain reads DSGVTQTPKHLITATGQRVTLRCSPRSGDLSVYWYQQSLDQGLQFLIQYYNGEERAKGNILERFSAQQFPDLHSELNLSSLELGDSALYFCASSPEDREAQPQHFGDGTRLSIL.